This T cell receptor beta chain comes out of a study of T-cell memory formation after mild COVID-19. Study findings and constraints: The authors left the SARS-CoV-2 specificity of second-wave clones peaking on day 37 unconfirmed. Clones that contracted clustered mainly in CM and EM if CD4+ and in EMRA if CD8+.

The ends were cut back, 7 bases at V and 0 bases at J, with 20 bases in the middle. CDR3 length: 17 residues. Germline V gene lookup returns CDR1 SGHTA and CDR2 FQGNSA. TCRdb itself ran the 5' RACE reads through MiXCR, one entry per CDR3 protein. This sample has 300,000 to 350,000 distinct CDR3 sequences; roughly an eighth occur once, and the top ten carry under 25%. In regard to this clonotype: Antigen unknown.

This chain joins TRBV7-2 and TRBJ2-3; perhaps TRBD2 as D (5 bases). The sequence was obtained from a man between 18 and 29 years old who had mild COVID-19 (a few samples of this study predate the infection). Cell type and time point are not known. The sequenced sample consisted of PBMCs or a T cell subset sorted from them (not recorded which). In DNA form, the CDR3 reads TGTGCCAGCACCGTCGGGGTGGGTTATACTAGCACAGATACGCAGTATTTT. Its protein product is CASTVGVGYTSTDTQYF.